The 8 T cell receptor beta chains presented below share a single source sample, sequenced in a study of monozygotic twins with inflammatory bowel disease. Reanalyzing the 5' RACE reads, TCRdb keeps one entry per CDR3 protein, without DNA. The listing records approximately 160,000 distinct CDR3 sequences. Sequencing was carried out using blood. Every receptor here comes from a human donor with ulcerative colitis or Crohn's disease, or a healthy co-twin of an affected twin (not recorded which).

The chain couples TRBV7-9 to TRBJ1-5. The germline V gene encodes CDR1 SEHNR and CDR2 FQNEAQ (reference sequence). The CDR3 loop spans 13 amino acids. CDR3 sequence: CASSFEGQRPQHF.

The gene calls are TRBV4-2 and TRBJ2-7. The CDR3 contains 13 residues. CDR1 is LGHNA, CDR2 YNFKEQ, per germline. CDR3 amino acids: CASSQGPTYEQYF.

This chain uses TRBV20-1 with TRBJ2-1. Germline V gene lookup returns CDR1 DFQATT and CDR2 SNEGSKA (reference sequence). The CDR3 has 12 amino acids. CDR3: CSVRTAYNEQFF.

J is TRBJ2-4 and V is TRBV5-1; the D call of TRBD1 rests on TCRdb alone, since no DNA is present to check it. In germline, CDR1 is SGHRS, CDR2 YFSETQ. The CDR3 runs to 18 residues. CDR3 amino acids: CASSAKPGGGTGSVIQYF.

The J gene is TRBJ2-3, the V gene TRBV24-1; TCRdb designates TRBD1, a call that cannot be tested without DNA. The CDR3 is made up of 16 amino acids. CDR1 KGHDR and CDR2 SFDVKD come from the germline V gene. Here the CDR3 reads CATSTPEGQGPDTQYF.

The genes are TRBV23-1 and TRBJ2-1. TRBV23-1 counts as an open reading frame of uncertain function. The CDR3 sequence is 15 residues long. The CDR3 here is CASSQQDGWYNEQFF.

This CDR3 is CASSRGLAGTNTGELFF. The V and J genes are TRBV5-1 and TRBJ2-2; TCRdb proposes TRBD2, but this gene call is untestable without DNA. The CDR3 consists of 17 residues. Germline V gene sequence: CDR1 SGHRS, CDR2 YFSETQ.

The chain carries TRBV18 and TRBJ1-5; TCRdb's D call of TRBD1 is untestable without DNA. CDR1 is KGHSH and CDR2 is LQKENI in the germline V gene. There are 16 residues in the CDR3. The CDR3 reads CASSPASGVGNQPQHF. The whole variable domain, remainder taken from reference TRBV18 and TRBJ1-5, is NAGVMQNPRHLVRRRGQEARLRCSPMKGHSHVYWYRQLPEEGLKFMVYLQKENIIDESGMPKERFSAEFPKEGPSILRIQQVVRGDSAAYFCASSPASGVGNQPQHFGDGTRLSIL.